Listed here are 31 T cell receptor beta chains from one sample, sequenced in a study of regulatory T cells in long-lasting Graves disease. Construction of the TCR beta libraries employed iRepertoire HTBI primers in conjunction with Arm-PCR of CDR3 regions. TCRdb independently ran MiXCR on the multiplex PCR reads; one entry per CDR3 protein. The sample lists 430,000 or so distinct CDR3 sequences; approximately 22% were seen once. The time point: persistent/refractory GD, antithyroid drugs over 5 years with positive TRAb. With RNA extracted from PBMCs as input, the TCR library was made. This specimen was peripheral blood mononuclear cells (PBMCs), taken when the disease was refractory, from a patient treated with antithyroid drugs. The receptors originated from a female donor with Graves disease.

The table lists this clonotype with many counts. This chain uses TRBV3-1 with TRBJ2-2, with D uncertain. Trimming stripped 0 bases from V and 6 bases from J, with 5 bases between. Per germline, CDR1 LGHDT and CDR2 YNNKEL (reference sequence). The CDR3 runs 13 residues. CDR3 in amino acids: CASSQDGPGELFF. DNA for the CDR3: TGTGCCAGCAGCCAAGACGGACCCGGGGAGCTGTTTTTT.

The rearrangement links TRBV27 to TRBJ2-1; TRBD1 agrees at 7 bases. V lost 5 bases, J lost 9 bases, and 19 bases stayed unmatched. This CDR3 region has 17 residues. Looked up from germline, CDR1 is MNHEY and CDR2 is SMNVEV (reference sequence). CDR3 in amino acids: CASSPYPTGFSGSEQFF. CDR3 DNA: TGTGCCAGCAGTCCATACCCGACAGGGTTTTCGGGCAGTGAGCAGTTCTTC.

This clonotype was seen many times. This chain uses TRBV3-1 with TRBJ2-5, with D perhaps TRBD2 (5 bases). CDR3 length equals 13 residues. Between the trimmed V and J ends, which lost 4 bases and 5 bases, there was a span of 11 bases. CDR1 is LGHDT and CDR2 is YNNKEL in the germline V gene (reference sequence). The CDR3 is CASSLVEEETQYF. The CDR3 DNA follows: TGTGCCAGCAGCCTGGTGGAGGAGGAGACCCAGTACTTC.

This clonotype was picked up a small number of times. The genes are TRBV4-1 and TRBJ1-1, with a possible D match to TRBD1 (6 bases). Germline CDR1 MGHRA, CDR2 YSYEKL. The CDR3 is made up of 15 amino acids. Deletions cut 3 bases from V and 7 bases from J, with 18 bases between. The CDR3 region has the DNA TGCGCCAGCAGCCACCAGGACAGCGGGTTGGATGAAGCTTTCTTT. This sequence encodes CASSHQDSGLDEAFF.

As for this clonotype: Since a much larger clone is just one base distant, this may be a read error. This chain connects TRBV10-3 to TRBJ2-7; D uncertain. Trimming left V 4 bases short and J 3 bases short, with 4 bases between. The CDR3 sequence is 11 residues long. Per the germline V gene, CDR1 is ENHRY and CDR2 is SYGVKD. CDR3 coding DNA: TGTGCCATCAGTGCGAACTACGAGCAGTACTTC. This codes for CAISANYEQYF.

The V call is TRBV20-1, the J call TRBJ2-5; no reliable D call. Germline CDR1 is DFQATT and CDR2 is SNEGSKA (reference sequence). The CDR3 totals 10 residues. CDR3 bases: TGCGTGGTCGGCCAAGAGACCCAGTACTTC. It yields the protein CVVGQETQYF.

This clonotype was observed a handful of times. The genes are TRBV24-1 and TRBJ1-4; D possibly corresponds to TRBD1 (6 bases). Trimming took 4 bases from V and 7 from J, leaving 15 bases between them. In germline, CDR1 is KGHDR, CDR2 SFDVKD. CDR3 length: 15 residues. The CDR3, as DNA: TGTGCCACCAGTGACCACAGGGCGAGCGGTGAAAAACTGTTTTTT. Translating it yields CATSDHRASGEKLFF.

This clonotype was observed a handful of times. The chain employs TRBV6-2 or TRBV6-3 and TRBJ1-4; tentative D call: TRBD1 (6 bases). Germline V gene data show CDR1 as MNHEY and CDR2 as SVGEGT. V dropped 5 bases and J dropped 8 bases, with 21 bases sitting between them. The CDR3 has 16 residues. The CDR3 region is CASSEARGGGSEKLFF. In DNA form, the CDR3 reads TGTGCCAGCAGTGAAGCAAGAGGGGGGGGCTCGGAAAAACTGTTTTTT.

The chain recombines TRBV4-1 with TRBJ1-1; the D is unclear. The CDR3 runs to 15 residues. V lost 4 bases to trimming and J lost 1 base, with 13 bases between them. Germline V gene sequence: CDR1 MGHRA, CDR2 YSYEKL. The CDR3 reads CASSPEPTANTEAFF. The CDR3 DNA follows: TGCGCCAGCAGCCCCGAACCCACAGCGAACACTGAAGCTTTCTTT.

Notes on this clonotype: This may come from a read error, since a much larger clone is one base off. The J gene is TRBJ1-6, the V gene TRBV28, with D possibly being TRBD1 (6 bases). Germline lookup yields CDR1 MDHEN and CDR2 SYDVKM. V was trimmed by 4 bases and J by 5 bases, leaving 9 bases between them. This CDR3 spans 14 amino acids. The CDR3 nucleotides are TGTGCCAGCAGTTGGGGGGGCAATAATTCACCCCTCCACTTT. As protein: CASSWGGNNSPLHF.

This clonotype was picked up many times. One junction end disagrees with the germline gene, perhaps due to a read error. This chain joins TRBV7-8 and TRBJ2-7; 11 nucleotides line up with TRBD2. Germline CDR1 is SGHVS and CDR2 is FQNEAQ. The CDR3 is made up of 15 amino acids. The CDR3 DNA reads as TGTGCCAGCAGCCTAGCGCGACTAGCGGGAATTCAGCAGTACTTC. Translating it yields CASSLARLAGIQQYF.

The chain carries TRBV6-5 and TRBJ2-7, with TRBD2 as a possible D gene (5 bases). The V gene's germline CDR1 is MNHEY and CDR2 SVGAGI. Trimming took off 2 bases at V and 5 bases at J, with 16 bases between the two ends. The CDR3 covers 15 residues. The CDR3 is CASSYDPGFGDEQYF. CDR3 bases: TGTGCCAGCAGTTACGATCCGGGATTTGGGGACGAGCAGTACTTC.

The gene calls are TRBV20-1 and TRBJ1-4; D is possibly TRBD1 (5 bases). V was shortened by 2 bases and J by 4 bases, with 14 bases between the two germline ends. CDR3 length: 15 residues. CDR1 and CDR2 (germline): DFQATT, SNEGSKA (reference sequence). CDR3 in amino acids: CSARRGPEFNEKLFF. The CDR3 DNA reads TGCAGTGCTAGAAGGGGCCCTGAATTTAATGAAAAACTGTTTTTT.

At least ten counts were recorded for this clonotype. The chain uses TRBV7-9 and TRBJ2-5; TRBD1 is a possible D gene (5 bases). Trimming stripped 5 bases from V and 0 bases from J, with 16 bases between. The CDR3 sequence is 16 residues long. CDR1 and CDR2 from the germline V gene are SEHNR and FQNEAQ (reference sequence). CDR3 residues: CASSPNAGRDQETQYF. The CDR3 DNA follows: TGTGCCAGCAGCCCTAACGCTGGCAGGGACCAAGAGACCCAGTACTTC.

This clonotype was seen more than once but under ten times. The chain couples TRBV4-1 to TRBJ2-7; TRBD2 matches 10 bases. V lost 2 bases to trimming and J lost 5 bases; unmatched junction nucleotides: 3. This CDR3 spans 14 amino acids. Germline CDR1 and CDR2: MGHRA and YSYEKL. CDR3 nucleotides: TGCGCCAGCAGCCAACTAGCGGGAGCCGACGAGCAGTACTTC. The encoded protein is CASSQLAGADEQYF.

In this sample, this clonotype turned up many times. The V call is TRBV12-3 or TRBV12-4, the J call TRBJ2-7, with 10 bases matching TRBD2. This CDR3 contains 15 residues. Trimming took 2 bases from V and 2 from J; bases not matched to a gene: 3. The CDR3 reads CASSLKAGGPYEQYF. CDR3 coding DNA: TGTGCCAGCAGTTTAAAAGCGGGAGGGCCCTACGAGCAGTACTTC.

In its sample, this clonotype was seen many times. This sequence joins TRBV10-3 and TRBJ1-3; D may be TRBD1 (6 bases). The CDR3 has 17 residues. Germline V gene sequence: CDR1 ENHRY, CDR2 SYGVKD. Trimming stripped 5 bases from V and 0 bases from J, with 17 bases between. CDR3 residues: CAISNRDVGSSGNTIYF. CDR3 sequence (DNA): TGTGCCATCAGTAACAGGGATGTCGGAAGCTCTGGAAACACCATATATTTT.

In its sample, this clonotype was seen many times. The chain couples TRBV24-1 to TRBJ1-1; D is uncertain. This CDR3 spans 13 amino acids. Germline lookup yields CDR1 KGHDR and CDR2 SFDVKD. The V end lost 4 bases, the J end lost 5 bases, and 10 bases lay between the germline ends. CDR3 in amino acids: CATSDRRSTEAFF. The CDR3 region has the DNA TGTGCCACCAGTGACCGTCGGAGTACTGAAGCTTTCTTT.

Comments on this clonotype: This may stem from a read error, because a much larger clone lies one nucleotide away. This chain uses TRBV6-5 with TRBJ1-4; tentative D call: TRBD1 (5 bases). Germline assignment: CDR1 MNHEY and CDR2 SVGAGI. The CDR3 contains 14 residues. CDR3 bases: TGTGCCTGCAGTTCGGGACCGCCACCCGAAAAACTGTTTTTT. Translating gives CACSSGPPPEKLFF.

The CDR3 spells CASSHRVAGVLETQYF. As DNA, the CDR3 is TGTGCCAGCAGCCATCGAGTAGCGGGAGTATTAGAGACCCAGTACTTC. The chain couples TRBV6-2 or TRBV6-3 to TRBJ2-5; TRBD2 matches 9 bases. This CDR3 region has 16 residues. V was clipped by 6 bases and J by 4 bases; unmatched bases: 12. The germline CDR1 and CDR2 sequences are MNHEY and SVGEGT.

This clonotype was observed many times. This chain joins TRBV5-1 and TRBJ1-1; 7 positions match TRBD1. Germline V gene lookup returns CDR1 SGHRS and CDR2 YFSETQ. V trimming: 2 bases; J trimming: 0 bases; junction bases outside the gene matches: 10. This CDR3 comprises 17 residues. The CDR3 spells CASSLSTGRGLNTEAFF. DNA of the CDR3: TGCGCCAGCAGCTTATCGACAGGGCGTGGGTTGAACACTGAAGCTTTCTTT.

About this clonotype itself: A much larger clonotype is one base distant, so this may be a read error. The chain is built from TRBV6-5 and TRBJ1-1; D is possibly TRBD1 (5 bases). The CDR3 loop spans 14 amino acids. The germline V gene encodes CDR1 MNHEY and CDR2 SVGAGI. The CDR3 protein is CASSYGGSNTEVFF. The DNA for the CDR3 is TGTGCCAGCAGTTACGGGGGATCCAACACTGAAGTTTTCTTT.

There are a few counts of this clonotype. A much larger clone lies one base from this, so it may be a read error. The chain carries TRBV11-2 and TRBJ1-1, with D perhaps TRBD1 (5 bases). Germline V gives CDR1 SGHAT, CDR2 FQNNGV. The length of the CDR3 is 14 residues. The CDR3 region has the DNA TGTGCCAGCAGCTTAGAGCAGGGCTCCACTGAAGCTTGCTTT. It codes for CASSLEQGSTEACF.

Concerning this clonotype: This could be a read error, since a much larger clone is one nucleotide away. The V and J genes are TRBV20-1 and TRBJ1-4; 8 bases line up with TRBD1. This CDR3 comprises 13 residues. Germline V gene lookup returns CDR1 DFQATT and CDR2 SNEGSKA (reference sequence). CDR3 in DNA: TGCAGTACTAGTGGACAGGGTAATGAAAAACTGTTTTTT. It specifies CSTSGQGNEKLFF.

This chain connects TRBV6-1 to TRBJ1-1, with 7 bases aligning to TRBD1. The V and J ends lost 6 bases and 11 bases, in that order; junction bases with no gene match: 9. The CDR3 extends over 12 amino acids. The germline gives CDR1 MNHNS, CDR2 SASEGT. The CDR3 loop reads CASRLRTGLAFF. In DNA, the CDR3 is TGTGCCAGCAGGCTGCGGACAGGCCTTGCTTTCTTT.

As DNA, the CDR3 is TGCAGCGTCCTAGCGGGAGAAGAGCAGTACTTC. Encoded protein: CSVLAGEEQYF. The rearrangement joins TRBV29-1 to TRBJ2-7; TRBD2 matches at 10 bases. Losses at the gene ends were 6 bases for V and 7 bases for J; bases not matched to a gene: 3. Germline V gene data show CDR1 as SQVTM and CDR2 as ANQGSEA. CDR3 length: 11 amino acids.

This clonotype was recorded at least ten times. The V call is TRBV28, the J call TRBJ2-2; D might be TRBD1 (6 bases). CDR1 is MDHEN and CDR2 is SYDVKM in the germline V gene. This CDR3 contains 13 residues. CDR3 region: CATHREDTGELFF. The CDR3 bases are TGTGCGACCCACAGGGAAGACACCGGGGAGCTGTTTTTT. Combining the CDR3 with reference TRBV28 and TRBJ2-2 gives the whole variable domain DVKVTQSSRYLVKRTGEKVFLECVQDMDHENMFWYRQDPGLGLRLIYFSYDVKMKEKGDIPEGYSVSREKKERFSLILESASTNQTSMYLCATHREDTGELFFGEGSRLTVL.

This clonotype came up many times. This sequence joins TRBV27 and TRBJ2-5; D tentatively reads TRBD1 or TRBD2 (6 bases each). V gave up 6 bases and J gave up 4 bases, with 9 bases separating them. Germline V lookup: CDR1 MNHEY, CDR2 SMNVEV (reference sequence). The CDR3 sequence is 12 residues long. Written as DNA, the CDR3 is TGTGCCAGCAGAAGGGGGGTAGAGACCCAGTACTTC. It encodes CASRRGVETQYF.

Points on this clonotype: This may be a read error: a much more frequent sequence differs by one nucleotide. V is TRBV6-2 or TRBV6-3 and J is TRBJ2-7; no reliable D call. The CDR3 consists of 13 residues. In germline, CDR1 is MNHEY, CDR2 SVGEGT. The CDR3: CAGSYGVAYEQYF. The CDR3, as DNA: TGTGCCGGCAGTTATGGGGTGGCCTACGAGCAGTACTTC.

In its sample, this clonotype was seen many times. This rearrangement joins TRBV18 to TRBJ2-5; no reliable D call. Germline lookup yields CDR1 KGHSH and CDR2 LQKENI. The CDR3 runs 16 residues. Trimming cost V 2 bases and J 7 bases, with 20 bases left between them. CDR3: CASSPSTPPSSGTQYF. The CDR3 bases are TGTGCCAGCTCACCATCGACACCACCATCCAGTGGGACCCAGTACTTC.

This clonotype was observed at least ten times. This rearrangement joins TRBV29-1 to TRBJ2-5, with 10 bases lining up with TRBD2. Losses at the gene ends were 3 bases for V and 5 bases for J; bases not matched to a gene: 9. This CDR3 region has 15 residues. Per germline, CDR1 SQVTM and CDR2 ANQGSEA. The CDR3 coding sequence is TGCAGCGTTGACGACCCGCTAGCGGGAGTGGAGACCCAGTACTTC. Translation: CSVDDPLAGVETQYF.